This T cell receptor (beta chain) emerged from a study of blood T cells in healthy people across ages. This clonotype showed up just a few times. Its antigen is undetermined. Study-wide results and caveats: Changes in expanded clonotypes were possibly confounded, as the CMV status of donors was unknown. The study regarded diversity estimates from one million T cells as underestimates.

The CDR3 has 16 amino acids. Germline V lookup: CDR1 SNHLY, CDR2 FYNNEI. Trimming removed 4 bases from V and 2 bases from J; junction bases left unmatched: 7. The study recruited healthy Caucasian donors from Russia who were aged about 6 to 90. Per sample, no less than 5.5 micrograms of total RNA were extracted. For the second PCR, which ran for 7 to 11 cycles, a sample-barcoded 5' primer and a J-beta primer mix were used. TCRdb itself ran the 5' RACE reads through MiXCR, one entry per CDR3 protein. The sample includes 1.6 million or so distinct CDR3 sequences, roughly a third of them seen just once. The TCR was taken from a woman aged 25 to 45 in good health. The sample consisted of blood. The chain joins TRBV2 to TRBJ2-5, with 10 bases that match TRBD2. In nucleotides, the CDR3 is TGTGCCAGCAGTGTTTCGGCTAGCGGGGGTCAAGAGACCCAGTACTTC. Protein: CASSVSASGGQETQYF.